This T cell receptor beta chain comes out of a study of naive and memory T cell subsets. This CDR3 has 18 residues. Germline CDR1 LGHDT, CDR2 YNNKEL (reference sequence). V was clipped by 0 bases and J by 2 bases; unmatched bases: 10. This clonotype was seen a handful of times. The antigen remains undetermined. Whole-study results and caveats: In naive cells, over 95% of TCR sequences were seen only once.

Separate alpha and beta amplification began at the second PCR step. Two oligonucleotides, mixed equimolar, formed the beta constant-region primer covering TRBC1 and TRBC2. Four rounds of PCR amplified the ligated cDNA using nested alpha and beta constant-region primers plus SP2. An oligonucleotide with the SP2 primer and a 12-nucleotide UMI was ligated to the cDNA 3' end. TCRdb reprocessed the UMI-ligation and nested PCR reads with MiXCR, giving one entry per CDR3 protein. The table lists 8,500 to 10,000 distinct CDR3 sequences, about 6% of them singletons, with around 53% in the top ten. This sequence joins TRBV3-1 and TRBJ2-3, with TRBD2 matching 8 bases. Material: CD4+ TEMRA cells from blood. Subset meaning: effector memory re-expressing CD45RA, CD45RA+ CD27-. This clonotype was sampled from a human donor in good health. The CDR3 protein is CASSQEGSGLEITDTQYF. CDR3 in DNA: TGTGCCAGCAGCCAAGAAGGGTCGGGACTAGAAATCACAGATACGCAGTATTTT.